One TCR beta chain is described in this entry. The data stem from a study of OX40 agonist ivuxolimab in advanced cancers. The CDR3 loop spans 16 amino acids. V gave up 5 bases and J gave up 7 bases; unmatched junction bases: 11. The germline CDR1 and CDR2 sequences are PRHDT and FYEKMQ (reference sequence). Only in-frame clones appear in the TCRdb table, and some are missing; sequencing was by immunoSEQ multiplex PCR. The sample yields roughly 48,000 clones, approximately 87% seen once. The clonotype originates from an adult with an advanced solid tumor such as melanoma, head and neck, liver or kidney cancer. The rearrangement joins TRBV13 to TRBJ2-3, with 11 bases aligning to TRBD2. The material was CD4+ or CD8+ T cells sorted from blood, obtained in a trial of the OX40 agonist ivuxolimab. CDR3 nucleotides: TGTGCCAGCAGCCCCCGTGGTAGCGGGAGGGCCCATACGCAGTATTTT. Translation: CASSPRGSGRAHTQYF.